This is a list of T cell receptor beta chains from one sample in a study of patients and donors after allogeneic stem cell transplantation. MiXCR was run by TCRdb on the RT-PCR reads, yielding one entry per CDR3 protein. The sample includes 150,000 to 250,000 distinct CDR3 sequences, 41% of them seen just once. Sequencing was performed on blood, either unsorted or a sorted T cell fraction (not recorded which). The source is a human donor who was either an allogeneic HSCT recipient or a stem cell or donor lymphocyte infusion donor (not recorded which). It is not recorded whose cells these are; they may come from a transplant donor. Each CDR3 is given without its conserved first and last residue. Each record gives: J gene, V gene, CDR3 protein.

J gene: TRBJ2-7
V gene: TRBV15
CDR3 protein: ATSRGQGVDEQY

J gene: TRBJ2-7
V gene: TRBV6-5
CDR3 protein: ASSYSSGVSYEQY

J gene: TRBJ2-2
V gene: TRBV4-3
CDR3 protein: ASSQGEPGLASWEGELF

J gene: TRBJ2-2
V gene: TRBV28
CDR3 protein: ASRGLQYTGELF

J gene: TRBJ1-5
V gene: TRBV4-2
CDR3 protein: PSSQGAGGFQPQH

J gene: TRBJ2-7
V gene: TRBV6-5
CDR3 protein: ASSTPGYEQY

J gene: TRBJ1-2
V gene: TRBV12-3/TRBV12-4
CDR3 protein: ASSVRAYSGYT

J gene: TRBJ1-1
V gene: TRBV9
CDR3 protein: ASSVVEGPEAF

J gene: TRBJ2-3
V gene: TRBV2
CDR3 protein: ASSSRLAGHTQY

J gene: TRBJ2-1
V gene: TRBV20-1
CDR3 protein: SARPLPNNEQF

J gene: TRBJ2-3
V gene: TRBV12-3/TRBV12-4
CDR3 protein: ASSFTGRREEGTDTQY

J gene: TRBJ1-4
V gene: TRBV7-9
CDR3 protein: ASSLAQGDEKLF

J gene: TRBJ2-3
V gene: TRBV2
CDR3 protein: ASSEVVGPYLMQY

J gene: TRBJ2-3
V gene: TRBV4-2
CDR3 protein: ASSQLRTDTQY

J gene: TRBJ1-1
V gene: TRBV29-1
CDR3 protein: SARVRVITEAF

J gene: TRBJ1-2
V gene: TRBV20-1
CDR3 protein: SALPPGQGVYGYT

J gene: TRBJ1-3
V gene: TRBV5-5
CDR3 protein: ASSETGAGNTIY

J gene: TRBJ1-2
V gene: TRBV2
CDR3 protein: ASSQGQTYGYT

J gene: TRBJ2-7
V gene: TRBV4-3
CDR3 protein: ASSQKRTRTSSSYEQY

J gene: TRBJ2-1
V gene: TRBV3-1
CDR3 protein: ASSQAAAGVGGNEQF

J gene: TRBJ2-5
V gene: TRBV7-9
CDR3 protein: ASSFGQEETQY

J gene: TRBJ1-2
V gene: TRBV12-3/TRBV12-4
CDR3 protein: ASSSTGGDGYT

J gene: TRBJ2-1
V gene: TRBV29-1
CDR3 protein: SVEGASFAYNEQF

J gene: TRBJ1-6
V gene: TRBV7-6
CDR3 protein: ASSLGQGASTPLH

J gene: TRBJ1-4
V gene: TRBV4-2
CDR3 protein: ASSVRDMDEKLF

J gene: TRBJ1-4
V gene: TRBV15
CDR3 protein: ATSRVTTGTFGTYEKLF

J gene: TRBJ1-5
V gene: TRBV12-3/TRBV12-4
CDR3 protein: ASKESGQPQH

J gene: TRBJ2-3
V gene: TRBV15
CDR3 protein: ATSRAGTSEDTQY

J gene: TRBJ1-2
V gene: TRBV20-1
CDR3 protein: SARTLNYGYT

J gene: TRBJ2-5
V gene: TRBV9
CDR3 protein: ASSGPGLTFQETQY

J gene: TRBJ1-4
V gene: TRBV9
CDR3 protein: ASSEGNALGEKLF

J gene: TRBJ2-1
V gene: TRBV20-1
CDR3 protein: SASGDANNEQF

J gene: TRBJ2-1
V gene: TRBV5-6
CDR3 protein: ASSPRDRVAYNEQF

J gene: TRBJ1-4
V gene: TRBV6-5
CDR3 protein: ASSYNQGWEKLF

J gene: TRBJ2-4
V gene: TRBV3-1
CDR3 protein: ASSQDGSGRNIQY

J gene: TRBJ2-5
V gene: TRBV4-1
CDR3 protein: ASSQDQLAELQETQY

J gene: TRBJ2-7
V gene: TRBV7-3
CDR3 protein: ASSPRTGLYEQY

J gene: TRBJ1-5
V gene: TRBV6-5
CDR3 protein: ASSAHKYSNQPQH

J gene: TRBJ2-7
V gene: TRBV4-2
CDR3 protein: ASSPGTETYEQY

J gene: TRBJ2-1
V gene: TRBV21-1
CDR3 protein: ASSKERREWGNEQF

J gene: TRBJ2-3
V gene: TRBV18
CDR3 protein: ASSPLGGANTDTQY

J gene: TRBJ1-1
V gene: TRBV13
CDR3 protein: ASSQEGGPEAF

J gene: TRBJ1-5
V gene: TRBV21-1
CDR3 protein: ASSKGRGRQPQH

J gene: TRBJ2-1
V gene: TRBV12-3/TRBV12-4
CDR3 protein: ASSFLAGLDEQF

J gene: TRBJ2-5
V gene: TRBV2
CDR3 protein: ASKTDRGSWETQY

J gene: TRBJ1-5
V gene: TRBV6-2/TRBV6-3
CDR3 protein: ASRRSVGAQQPQH

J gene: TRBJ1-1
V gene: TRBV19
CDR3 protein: ASSFTPGETF

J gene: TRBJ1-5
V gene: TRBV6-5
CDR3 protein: ASSYSWNSNQPQH

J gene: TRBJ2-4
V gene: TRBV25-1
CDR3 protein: ASSEFSLAKNIQY

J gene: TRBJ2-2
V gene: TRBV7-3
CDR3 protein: ASSLIRGRAMNTGELF

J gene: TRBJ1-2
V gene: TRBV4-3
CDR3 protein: ASSLDRGLRGYT

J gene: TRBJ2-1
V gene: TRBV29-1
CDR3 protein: SVEGTAGDEQF

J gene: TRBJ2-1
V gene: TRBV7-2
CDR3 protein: ASSLRRDSYNEQF

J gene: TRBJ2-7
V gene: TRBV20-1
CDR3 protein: SARDQHYEQY

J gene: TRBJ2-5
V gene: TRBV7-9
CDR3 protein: ASSFSQGAETQY

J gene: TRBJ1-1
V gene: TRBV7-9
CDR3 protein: ASSFEGVGNTEAF

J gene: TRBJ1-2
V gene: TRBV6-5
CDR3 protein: ASSWGLGPYGYT